These T cell receptor beta chains were read from a single sample in a study of blood T cell repertoires in COVID-19. Produced via immunoSEQ multiplex PCR; TCRdb's table is partial and in-frame only. Of 150,000 to 200,000 clones listed, roughly 87% were seen once; the top ten hold over 4.5%. The sequenced sample consisted of peripheral blood. These receptors came from a human donor in a cohort sampled during active COVID-19. Both conserved end residues are part of each CDR3. D genes are given only for firm matches. Clone size is stated in some rows and not others, as once, few, many or a class when expanded.

d_call: TRBD2
j_call: TRBJ2-3
v_call: TRBV11-3
clone_size: -
cdr3_length: 17
cdr3_aa: CASSLGLAGVSTDTQYF
cdr3_nt: TGTGCCAGCAGCTTAGGACTAGCGGGAGTTAGCACAGATACGCAGTATTTT

d_call: TRBD1
j_call: TRBJ2-7
v_call: TRBV5-6
clone_size: -
cdr3_length: 14
cdr3_aa: CASSLGDRAYEQYF
cdr3_nt: TGTGCCAGCAGCTTGGGCGACAGGGCCTACGAGCAGTACTTC

d_call: -
j_call: TRBJ1-1
v_call: TRBV30
clone_size: -
cdr3_length: 14
cdr3_aa: CAWTYFRGGTEAFF
cdr3_nt: TGTGCCTGGACCTACTTCAGGGGTGGCACTGAAGCTTTCTTT

d_call: -
j_call: TRBJ1-1
v_call: TRBV3-1/TRBV3-2
clone_size: -
cdr3_length: 13
cdr3_aa: CASSPWEARMAFF
cdr3_nt: TGTGCCAGCAGCCCGTGGGAGGCCCGGATGGCTTTCTTT

d_call: -
j_call: TRBJ1-1
v_call: TRBV11-3
clone_size: -
cdr3_length: 14
cdr3_aa: CASSLDRGYTEAFF
cdr3_nt: TGTGCCAGCAGCTTAGATCGGGGATACACTGAAGCTTTCTTT

d_call: TRBD1
j_call: TRBJ2-7
v_call: TRBV5-8
clone_size: -
cdr3_length: 12
cdr3_aa: CATQGAGYEQYF
cdr3_nt: TGTGCCACTCAGGGGGCCGGGTACGAGCAGTACTTC

d_call: -
j_call: TRBJ2-3
v_call: TRBV19
clone_size: -
cdr3_length: 17
cdr3_aa: CASSIVGVTSSTDTQYF
cdr3_nt: TGTGCCAGTAGTATTGTCGGGGTAACTTCTAGCACAGATACGCAGTATTTT

d_call: TRBD2
j_call: TRBJ2-5
v_call: TRBV28
clone_size: -
cdr3_length: 14
cdr3_aa: CASSLLAGGETQYF
cdr3_nt: TGTGCCAGCAGTTTATTAGCGGGGGGAGAGACCCAGTACTTC

d_call: TRBD1
j_call: TRBJ2-7
v_call: TRBV20-1
clone_size: -
cdr3_length: 14
cdr3_aa: CSASDATGSYEQYF
cdr3_nt: TGCAGTGCTAGTGACGCGACAGGGAGCTACGAGCAGTACTTC

d_call: -
j_call: TRBJ1-6
v_call: TRBV28
clone_size: few
cdr3_length: 12
cdr3_aa: CASTRVNSPLHF
cdr3_nt: TGTGCCAGCACCCGTGTTAATTCACCCCTCCACTTT

d_call: -
j_call: TRBJ1-3
v_call: TRBV6-5
clone_size: -
cdr3_length: 14
cdr3_aa: CASGQGSTGNTIYF
cdr3_nt: TGTGCCAGTGGCCAGGGTTCAACCGGAAACACCATATATTTT

d_call: TRBD2
j_call: TRBJ2-7
v_call: TRBV11-3
clone_size: -
cdr3_length: 14
cdr3_aa: CASSPLAGGYEQYF
cdr3_nt: TGTGCCAGCAGCCCACTAGCGGGGGGCTACGAGCAGTACTTC

d_call: -
j_call: TRBJ1-2
v_call: TRBV27
clone_size: -
cdr3_length: 15
cdr3_aa: CASSLAPGFNYGYTF
cdr3_nt: TGTGCCAGCAGTTTAGCCCCGGGGTTTAACTATGGCTACACCTTC

d_call: -
j_call: TRBJ2-5
v_call: TRBV27
clone_size: -
cdr3_length: 13
cdr3_aa: CASSSRVGETQYF
cdr3_nt: TGTGCCAGCAGTTCCAGGGTGGGAGAGACCCAGTACTTC

d_call: -
j_call: TRBJ1-1
v_call: TRBV15
clone_size: -
cdr3_length: 15
cdr3_aa: CATSRNPGANTEAFF
cdr3_nt: TGTGCCACCAGCCGGAACCCGGGTGCGAACACTGAAGCTTTCTTT

d_call: TRBD2
j_call: TRBJ2-1
v_call: TRBV14
clone_size: -
cdr3_length: 16
cdr3_aa: CASSQEYGTSGNEQFF
cdr3_nt: TGTGCCAGCAGCCAAGAATATGGGACTAGCGGCAATGAGCAGTTCTTC

d_call: -
j_call: TRBJ2-5
v_call: TRBV24-1
clone_size: -
cdr3_length: 12
cdr3_aa: CATSDFLETQYF
cdr3_nt: TGTGCCACCAGTGATTTTCTAGAGACCCAGTACTTC

d_call: -
j_call: TRBJ2-7
v_call: TRBV6-5
clone_size: once
cdr3_length: 14
cdr3_aa: CASSASRRPYEQYF
cdr3_nt: TGTGCCAGCAGCGCGAGTCGTCGCCCCTACGAGCAGTACTTC

d_call: TRBD1
j_call: TRBJ1-1
v_call: TRBV29-1
clone_size: few
cdr3_length: 13
cdr3_aa: CSARGIMNTEAFF
cdr3_nt: TGCAGCGCCAGGGGGATTATGAACACTGAAGCTTTCTTT

d_call: -
j_call: TRBJ2-7
v_call: TRBV7-2
clone_size: -
cdr3_length: 15
cdr3_aa: CASSPPGGKAYEQYF
cdr3_nt: TGTGCCAGCAGCCCCCCGGGTGGAAAGGCCTACGAGCAGTACTTC

d_call: TRBD1
j_call: TRBJ2-7
v_call: TRBV27
clone_size: -
cdr3_length: 16
cdr3_aa: CASSSNRGVPTYEQYF
cdr3_nt: TGTGCCAGCAGTTCGAACAGGGGGGTCCCCACCTACGAGCAGTACTTC

d_call: TRBD1
j_call: TRBJ1-2
v_call: TRBV6-6
clone_size: few
cdr3_length: 13
cdr3_aa: CASSTGTDYGYTF
cdr3_nt: TGTGCCAGCAGCACCGGGACAGACTATGGCTACACCTTC

d_call: TRBD1
j_call: TRBJ1-1
v_call: TRBV4-3
clone_size: -
cdr3_length: 12
cdr3_aa: CASSLDRGEAFF
cdr3_nt: TGCGCCAGCAGCCTGGACAGGGGGGAAGCTTTCTTT

d_call: TRBD2
j_call: TRBJ2-1
v_call: TRBV29-1
clone_size: once
cdr3_length: 16
cdr3_aa: CSVEGGWREGLHEQFF
cdr3_nt: TGCAGCGTTGAGGGAGGGTGGCGGGAGGGCCTTCATGAGCAGTTCTTC

d_call: TRBD2
j_call: TRBJ2-5
v_call: TRBV19
clone_size: -
cdr3_length: 17
cdr3_aa: CASSSSTGLAGGETQYF
cdr3_nt: TGTGCCAGTAGTTCTAGCACCGGACTAGCGGGGGGGGAGACCCAGTACTTC

d_call: TRBD1
j_call: TRBJ2-7
v_call: TRBV29-1
clone_size: once
cdr3_length: 14
cdr3_aa: CSVETGPSPYEQYF
cdr3_nt: TGCAGCGTTGAGACAGGGCCGAGCCCCTACGAGCAGTACTTC

d_call: -
j_call: TRBJ2-7
v_call: TRBV7-9
clone_size: -
cdr3_length: 13
cdr3_aa: CASSYYRGYEQYF
cdr3_nt: TGTGCCAGCAGCTATTATAGGGGCTACGAGCAGTACTTC

d_call: TRBD1
j_call: TRBJ2-1
v_call: TRBV5-6
clone_size: -
cdr3_length: 19
cdr3_aa: CASSLIIRTGYNSYNEQFF
cdr3_nt: TGTGCCAGCAGCCTAATAATAAGGACAGGTTACAACTCCTACAATGAGCAGTTCTTC

d_call: TRBD1
j_call: TRBJ2-7
v_call: TRBV5-1
clone_size: -
cdr3_length: 14
cdr3_aa: CASTPGQGAYEQYF
cdr3_nt: TGCGCCAGTACTCCGGGACAGGGGGCCTACGAGCAGTACTTC

d_call: -
j_call: TRBJ1-2
v_call: TRBV28
clone_size: -
cdr3_length: 11
cdr3_aa: CASRTGYGYTF
cdr3_nt: TGTGCCAGCAGGACAGGATATGGCTACACCTTC

d_call: TRBD2
j_call: TRBJ2-3
v_call: TRBV4-3
clone_size: -
cdr3_length: 20
cdr3_aa: CASSQGPPGLGFSSTDTQYF
cdr3_nt: TGCGCCAGCAGCCAAGGCCCTCCGGGACTAGGATTCTCTAGCACAGATACGCAGTATTTT

d_call: -
j_call: TRBJ1-2
v_call: TRBV3-1/TRBV3-2
clone_size: -
cdr3_length: 18
cdr3_aa: CASSQRHTNRASYYGYTF
cdr3_nt: TGTGCCAGCAGCCAGCGCCACACCAACAGGGCCAGCTACTATGGCTACACCTTC

d_call: TRBD1
j_call: TRBJ1-3
v_call: TRBV28
clone_size: -
cdr3_length: 15
cdr3_aa: CASSSQGALGNTIYF
cdr3_nt: TGTGCCAGCAGTTCCCAGGGGGCGCTGGGAAACACCATATATTTT

d_call: TRBD1
j_call: TRBJ1-2
v_call: TRBV2
clone_size: -
cdr3_length: 14
cdr3_aa: CASSVGQSYYGYTF
cdr3_nt: TGTGCCAGCAGTGTGGGACAGTCATACTATGGCTACACCTTC

d_call: TRBD1
j_call: TRBJ2-2
v_call: TRBV7-9
clone_size: -
cdr3_length: 15
cdr3_aa: CASRQGGQGTGELFF
cdr3_nt: TGTGCCAGCAGGCAAGGGGGCCAGGGCACCGGGGAGCTGTTTTTT

d_call: TRBD2
j_call: TRBJ2-7
v_call: TRBV5-4
clone_size: -
cdr3_length: 18
cdr3_aa: CASSLKGVRLAGKSEQYF
cdr3_nt: TGTGCCAGCAGCTTGAAAGGCGTTCGGCTAGCGGGAAAAAGTGAGCAGTACTTC

d_call: -
j_call: TRBJ1-2
v_call: TRBV3-1/TRBV3-2
clone_size: -
cdr3_length: 15
cdr3_aa: CASSQDLGQSYGYTF
cdr3_nt: TGTGCCAGCAGCCAAGATCTGGGCCAGAGCTATGGCTACACCTTC

d_call: -
j_call: TRBJ2-7
v_call: TRBV7-9
clone_size: -
cdr3_length: 15
cdr3_aa: CASSPETGYSYEQYF
cdr3_nt: TGTGCCAGCAGCCCGGAAACCGGGTACTCCTACGAGCAGTACTTC

d_call: -
j_call: TRBJ1-5
v_call: TRBV10-3
clone_size: -
cdr3_length: 13
cdr3_aa: CAISESYNQPQHF
cdr3_nt: TGTGCCATCAGTGAGTCGTACAATCAGCCCCAGCATTTT

d_call: -
j_call: TRBJ2-3
v_call: TRBV14
clone_size: once
cdr3_length: 14
cdr3_aa: CASSQDFGTDTQYF
cdr3_nt: TGTGCCAGCAGCCAAGATTTCGGCACAGATACGCAGTATTTT

d_call: -
j_call: TRBJ1-5
v_call: TRBV6-5
clone_size: once
cdr3_length: 14
cdr3_aa: CASMSPGVLTAQHF
cdr3_nt: TGTGCCAGCATGTCCCCAGGGGTCCTTACGGCCCAGCATTTT

d_call: -
j_call: TRBJ1-6
v_call: TRBV18
clone_size: -
cdr3_length: 17
cdr3_aa: CASSPKISSSYNSPLHF
cdr3_nt: TGTGCCAGCTCACCAAAGATCTCGAGCTCCTATAATTCACCCCTCCACTTT

d_call: TRBD2
j_call: TRBJ2-3
v_call: TRBV11-2
clone_size: -
cdr3_length: 15
cdr3_aa: CASSFGGGYTDTQYF
cdr3_nt: TGTGCCAGCAGCTTCGGGGGGGGATACACAGATACGCAGTATTTT

d_call: TRBD2
j_call: TRBJ2-7
v_call: TRBV6-6
clone_size: -
cdr3_length: 16
cdr3_aa: CASRRLAVGHPAYQYF
cdr3_nt: TGTGCCAGCAGACGCCTAGCGGTGGGGCACCCCGCGTACCAGTACTTC

d_call: TRBD2
j_call: TRBJ2-7
v_call: TRBV5-8
clone_size: -
cdr3_length: 15
cdr3_aa: CASSLKGLAAYEQYF
cdr3_nt: TGTGCCAGCAGCTTGAAGGGACTAGCCGCCTACGAGCAGTACTTC

d_call: -
j_call: TRBJ1-5
v_call: TRBV28
clone_size: -
cdr3_length: 15
cdr3_aa: CASSLLDRQNQPQHF
cdr3_nt: TGTGCCAGCAGTTTACTCGACAGGCAGAATCAGCCCCAGCATTTT

d_call: TRBD1
j_call: TRBJ1-5
v_call: TRBV28
clone_size: -
cdr3_length: 16
cdr3_aa: CASSLSQGLSNQPQHF
cdr3_nt: TGTGCCAGCAGTTTATCACAGGGGTTGAGCAATCAGCCCCAGCATTTT

d_call: TRBD2
j_call: TRBJ2-1
v_call: TRBV29-1
clone_size: once
cdr3_length: 17
cdr3_aa: CSVEEYSGMRSYNEQFF
cdr3_nt: TGCAGCGTTGAAGAATACAGCGGGATGAGGTCCTACAATGAGCAGTTCTTC

d_call: TRBD2
j_call: TRBJ2-3
v_call: TRBV14
clone_size: -
cdr3_length: 13
cdr3_aa: CASSPIAGDTQYF
cdr3_nt: TGTGCCAGCAGCCCCATAGCGGGAGATACGCAGTATTTT

d_call: -
j_call: TRBJ1-1
v_call: TRBV12-3/TRBV12-4
clone_size: few
cdr3_length: 12
cdr3_aa: CASTLTGSEAFF
cdr3_nt: TGTGCCAGCACCCTGACAGGCTCTGAAGCTTTCTTT

d_call: -
j_call: TRBJ1-2
v_call: TRBV11-2
clone_size: few
cdr3_length: 14
cdr3_aa: CASSLGGLDYGYTF
cdr3_nt: TGTGCCAGCAGCTTAGGGGGGCTAGACTATGGCTACACCTTC